Following are 18 T cell receptor beta chains from one sample sequenced in a study of T cell clonality in common variable immunodeficiency. The data were produced by immunoSEQ multiplex PCR, yet TCRdb's version contains in-frame clones alone and is incomplete. The repertoire shows 15,000 to 25,000 clones, none seen only once; the top ten take under 3%. Their target antigens are unknown. Study-wide results and caveats: Common variable immunodeficiency TCR beta sequences reportedly had fewer deletions and N-nucleotide insertions.

Sequenced sample: peripheral blood mononuclear cells. These receptors were taken from a human donor with common variable immunodeficiency.

This clone was detected ten times or more. The read terminates 3 residues ahead of where the CDR3 ends, so the germline J gene completes it. This sequence joins TRBV30 and TRBJ1-2; TRBD1 matches at 9 bases. Looked up from germline, CDR1 is GTSNPN and CDR2 is SVGIG (reference sequence). This CDR3 is 14 amino acids long. With 3 bases clipped from V and 2 bases from J, the junction kept 4 bases outside the gene matches. CDR3 sequence: CAWRTGTGNYGYTF. The part of the CDR3 DNA that was read is TGTGCCTGGAGAACCGGGACAGGGAACTATGGC.

Concerning this clone itself: The missing CDR3 end, 3 residues past where the read stops, is filled in from the germline J gene. This chain uses TRBV20-1 with TRBJ2-7; possibly TRBD2 for D (6 bases). The CDR3 contains 14 residues. V gave up 6 bases and J gave up 0 bases, with 15 bases separating them. The germline gives CDR1 DFQATT, CDR2 SNEGSKA (reference sequence). The chain's CDR3 is CSAPRAGSSYEQYF. The part of the CDR3 DNA that was read is TGCAGTGCCCCCCGCGCGGGAAGCTCCTACGAG.

This clone was seen many times. Coverage ceases 3 residues before the CDR3 finishes, and the germline J gene fills in the end. The V and J genes are TRBV19 and TRBJ2-4; the D is unclear. The V and J ends lost 8 bases and 6 bases respectively, with 17 bases between them. The germline CDR1 and CDR2 sequences are LNHDA and SQIVND (reference sequence). The CDR3 contains 14 residues. The CDR3 sequence: CASEPGSVRNIQYF. Partial CDR3 DNA: TGTGCCAGTGAGCCAGGATCCGTGAGAAACATT.

This clone was found many times. The read falls 3 residues short of the CDR3 end, and the missing part is taken from the germline J gene. The chain joins TRBV4-1 to TRBJ1-6; 8 bases line up with TRBD1. Germline V gene sequence: CDR1 MGHRA, CDR2 YSYEKL. Trimming at V came to 1 base and at J to 5 bases, leaving 7 bases not matched to a gene. The CDR3 runs to 17 residues. The sequenced CDR3 bases are TGCGCCAGCAGCCAAGTACCGACAGGGGCGGATAATTCACCC. As protein: CASSQVPTGADNSP. The whole CDR3 region reads CASSQVPTGADNSPLHF.

This clone showed up many times. From the germline J gene comes the end of the CDR3, since the read stops 3 residues before it. The chain employs TRBV5-1 and TRBJ2-3, with 9 bases that match TRBD2. V gave up 4 bases and J gave up 4 bases; unmatched junction bases: 13. The germline gives CDR1 SGHRS, CDR2 YFSETQ. The CDR3 consists of 17 residues. The CDR3 region is CASSPEEAGGRADTQYF. The part of the CDR3 DNA that was read is TGCGCCAGCAGCCCAGAGGAAGCGGGAGGAAGGGCAGATACG.

This clone was observed many times. The sequenced fragment ends 3 residues before the CDR3 boundary, so the rest is inferred from the germline J gene. V gene TRBV18 combines with J gene TRBJ2-1; TRBD2 matches 8 bases. This CDR3 contains 17 residues. Germline V CDR1 and CDR2: KGHSH, LQKENI. Germline trimming cut 6 bases from V and 3 bases from J; bases unmatched to any gene: 13. CDR3 bases read: TGTGCCAGCTCTCTCTCCCCAGCGGGAGCAAACTACAATGAG. This codes for CASSLSPAGANYNE. In full, the CDR3 is CASSLSPAGANYNEQFF.

Remarks on this clone: The read ends 3 residues shy of where the CDR3 ends; the end is completed using the germline J gene. This chain connects TRBV19 to TRBJ1-2; a possible D gene is TRBD1 (6 bases). Germline lookup yields CDR1 LNHDA and CDR2 SQIVND (reference sequence). The CDR3 runs 12 residues. Partial CDR3 DNA: TGTGCCAGTAGTATCTCAGGGGACGGC. It specifies CASSISGDG. The full CDR3 protein reads CASSISGDGYTF. Using reference TRBV19 and TRBJ1-2 for the parts outside the CDR3, the full variable domain is DGGITQSPKYLFRKEGQNVTLSCEQNLNHDAMYWYRQDPGQGLRLIYYSQIVNDFQKGDIAEGYSVSREKKESFPLTVTSAQKNPTAFYLCASSISGDGYTFGSGTRLTVV.

This clone was seen repeatedly, ten times or more. Read coverage stops 3 residues before the CDR3 terminus; the germline J gene supplies the remainder. V usage is TRBV19 and J usage is TRBJ2-7, with a weak D call TRBD2 (6 bases). This CDR3 is 13 amino acids long. Per the germline V gene, CDR1 is LNHDA and CDR2 is SQIVND (reference sequence). V shed 6 bases and J shed 2 bases, with 11 bases lying between them. CDR3: CASSSSGAYEQYF. The part of the CDR3 DNA that was read is TGTGCCAGTAGCTCCTCGGGGGCCTACGAG.

This clone was seen at least ten times. The missing CDR3 end, 3 residues past where the read stops, is filled in from the germline J gene. This sequence joins TRBV19 and TRBJ2-7, with 10 bases fitting TRBD1. The CDR3 extends over 13 amino acids. Germline CDR1 reads LNHDA; CDR2 reads SQIVND (reference sequence). Trimming removed 9 bases from V and 4 bases from J; junction bases left unmatched: 6. CDR3 bases read: TGTGCCAGAAAGACAGGGGGCACGTACGAG. Amino acids: CARKTGGTYE. The CDR3 as a whole reads CARKTGGTYEQYF.

This clone was seen ten or more times. The read falls 3 residues short of the CDR3 end, and the missing part is taken from the germline J gene. The chain recombines TRBV7-9 with TRBJ2-3; weak D call: TRBD2 (6 bases). Germline CDR1 is SEHNR and CDR2 is FQNEAQ (reference sequence). The V end lost 3 bases, the J end lost 2 bases, and 9 bases lay between the germline ends. CDR3 length: 14 amino acids. The CDR3 bases that were read are TGTGCCAGCAGCTTGGGACTTCCCACAGATACG. Translation: CASSLGLPTDT. The complete CDR3 protein is CASSLGLPTDTQYF.

This clone has a count of ten or more. The CDR3 goes on 3 residues after the read ends, and that part is filled in from the germline J gene. The chain employs TRBV13 and TRBJ2-1, with 10 bases lining up with TRBD2. CDR3 length equals 18 residues. V shed 4 bases and J 4 bases; nucleotides not matched to a gene: 13. CDR1 is PRHDT and CDR2 is FYEKMQ in the germline V gene (reference sequence). The sequenced CDR3 bases are TGTGCCAGCAGCTCCCATGCGTTTAGCGGGAGGACATACAATGAG. Protein product: CASSSHAFSGRTYNE. The full CDR3 is CASSSHAFSGRTYNEQFF. The variable domain in full, with the rest retrieved from reference TRBV13 and TRBJ2-1, is AAGVIQSPRHLIKEKRETATLKCYPIPRHDTVYWYQQGPGQDPQFLISFYEKMQSDKGSIPDRFSAQQFSDYHSELNMSSLELGDSALYFCASSSHAFSGRTYNEQFFGPGTRLTVL.

The table lists this clone with many counts. The CDR3 goes on 3 residues after the read ends, and that part is filled in from the germline J gene. The chain links TRBV20-1 to TRBJ2-3, with TRBD2 identical over 14 bases. The CDR3 contains 18 residues. J was trimmed by 0 bases and V by 1 base; bases with no gene match: 6. Per germline, CDR1 DFQATT and CDR2 SNEGSKA (reference sequence). The CDR3 loop reads CSARGGTSGSGSTDTQYF. Partial CDR3 DNA: TGCAGTGCTAGAGGCGGGACTAGCGGGAGCGGGAGCACAGATACG.

This clone was seen many times. The read is 3 residues too short to cover the CDR3 end, so that end is filled in from the germline J gene. The genes are TRBV19 and TRBJ1-1; 11 nucleotides agree with TRBD1. The V gene's germline CDR1 is LNHDA and CDR2 SQIVND (reference sequence). This CDR3 has 16 residues. Unmatched junction bases numbered 10, after V lost 8 bases and J lost 2 bases. This CDR3 reads CASSPYRTGGNTEAFF. Partial CDR3 DNA: TGTGCCAGTTCACCTTACAGGACAGGGGGCAACACTGAA. Filled out from reference TRBV19 and TRBJ1-1, the complete variable domain reads DGGITQSPKYLFRKEGQNVTLSCEQNLNHDAMYWYRQDPGQGLRLIYYSQIVNDFQKGDIAEGYSVSREKKESFPLTVTSAQKNPTAFYLCASSPYRTGGNTEAFFGQGTRLTVV.

This clone was found many times. Sequencing ends 3 residues short of the CDR3 end; the germline J gene provides the rest. The V and J genes are TRBV2 and TRBJ2-1; 16 bases match TRBD2. Germline V gene sequence: CDR1 SNHLY, CDR2 FYNNEI. The ends lost 2 bases at V and 3 bases at J; junction bases unmatched: 7. This CDR3 has 19 residues. The CDR3 is CASSERGTSGRAGYNEQFF. The sequenced part of the CDR3 DNA is TGTGCCAGCAGTGAAAGGGGGACTAGCGGGAGGGCGGGCTACAATGAG.

Regarding this clone: The read comes to an end 3 residues before the CDR3 does, leaving the germline J gene to fill in the end. This chain uses TRBV7-9 with TRBJ1-2; TRBD1 matches 7 bases. V lost 3 bases to trimming and J lost 7 bases; unmatched junction nucleotides: 5. Germline loops: CDR1 SEHNR, CDR2 FQNEAQ (reference sequence). The CDR3 consists of 13 residues. The CDR3 spells CASSFEGARGYTF. CDR3 DNA (partial): TGTGCCAGCAGCTTTGAGGGGGCGCGTGGC.

This clone was counted many times. The read terminates 3 residues ahead of where the CDR3 ends, so the germline J gene completes it. V usage is TRBV5-1 and J usage is TRBJ2-6; possible D gene TRBD1, 5 bases. Germline V gene sequence: CDR1 SGHRS, CDR2 YFSETQ. This CDR3 has 20 amino acids. Trimming stripped 0 bases from V and 2 bases from J, with 21 bases between. The CDR3 here is CASSLGQVLQAGPGANVLTF. Partial CDR3 DNA: TGCGCCAGCAGCTTGGGGCAGGTTTTACAGGCTGGCCCTGGGGCCAACGTC.

A word on this clone: The read terminates 3 residues ahead of where the CDR3 ends, so the germline J gene completes it. V usage is TRBV11-2 and J usage is TRBJ2-1; 9 nucleotides match TRBD1. The CDR3 covers 15 residues. Germline V gene lookup returns CDR1 SGHAT and CDR2 FQNNGV. The V gene end was trimmed by 6 bases and the J gene end by 4 bases; junction bases not matched to a gene: 7. The chain's CDR3 is CASRWDRALYNEQFF. Incomplete CDR3 DNA: TGTGCCAGCAGATGGGACAGGGCCTTATACAATGAG.

This clone was counted many times. The read comes to an end 3 residues before the CDR3 does, leaving the germline J gene to fill in the end. The genes are TRBV27 and TRBJ2-7, with D hard to call. CDR3 length: 15 amino acids. CDR1 is MNHEY, CDR2 SMNVEV, per germline (reference sequence). V lost 2 bases, J lost 2 bases, and 13 bases lay in between. CDR3 sequence reads: CASSLMKDSPYEQYF. CDR3 DNA, as far as it was read: TGTGCCAGCAGTTTAATGAAGGATAGCCCCTACGAG.